A selection of T cell receptor beta chains follows, all from one sample in a study of blood T cell repertoires in COVID-19. The method was immunoSEQ multiplex PCR; TCRdb's version includes in-frame clones alone and lacks a portion of them. The data show roughly 340,000 clones, with 75% to 90% seen just once and around 1% held by the top ten. The material sequenced was PBMCs or T cells enriched from blood (not recorded which). These TCRs come from a man aged 18 to 29 who had recovered from COVID-19. The CDR3 runs from the conserved cysteine through the conserved F or W. Fields, in order: CDR3 protein, CDR3 DNA, J gene, D gene, V gene, clone size. The D gene is left open where the match is weak. Clone size is shown for a subset of rows, as once, few, many or a class of expanded clone.

CDR3 protein: CASSTQGPPGELFF
CDR3 DNA: TGTGCCAGCAGCACCCAGGGTCCTCCCGGGGAGCTGTTTTTT
J gene: TRBJ2-2
D gene: .
V gene: TRBV6-2/TRBV6-3
clone size: .

CDR3 protein: CASSPRQGASLVKNTEAFF
CDR3 DNA: TGTGCCAGCAGTCCACGACAGGGGGCGAGTTTAGTGAAGAACACTGAAGCTTTCTTT
J gene: TRBJ1-1
D gene: TRBD1
V gene: TRBV27
clone size: .

CDR3 protein: CASTEERVTYEQYF
CDR3 DNA: TGTGCCAGCACCGAGGAGCGGGTTACCTACGAGCAGTACTTC
J gene: TRBJ2-7
D gene: .
V gene: TRBV5-6
clone size: .

CDR3 protein: CASRTSPSGNEQFF
CDR3 DNA: TGTGCCAGCCGGACTTCACCAAGTGGCAATGAGCAGTTCTTC
J gene: TRBJ2-1
D gene: .
V gene: TRBV19
clone size: .

CDR3 protein: CASSSRAGMNTEAFF
CDR3 DNA: TGTGCCAGCAGCTCCCGGGCGGGGATGAACACTGAAGCTTTCTTT
J gene: TRBJ1-1
D gene: .
V gene: TRBV7-9
clone size: .

CDR3 protein: CASSPPTTGTGNTIYF
CDR3 DNA: TGTGCCAGCTCACCCCCGACGACAGGTACTGGAAACACCATATATTTT
J gene: TRBJ1-3
D gene: .
V gene: TRBV18
clone size: .

CDR3 protein: CASSLAGTGTNTEAFF
CDR3 DNA: TGCGCCAGCAGCTTGGCTGGTACAGGGACGAACACTGAAGCTTTCTTT
J gene: TRBJ1-1
D gene: .
V gene: TRBV5-1
clone size: .

CDR3 protein: CAISDKGQGTSGNTIYF
CDR3 DNA: TGTGCCATCAGTGACAAAGGACAGGGAACCTCTGGAAACACCATATATTTT
J gene: TRBJ1-3
D gene: TRBD1
V gene: TRBV10-3
clone size: .

CDR3 protein: CASSQEMSGDGANVLTF
CDR3 DNA: TGCGCCAGCAGCCAAGAGATGAGCGGGGACGGGGCCAACGTCCTGACTTTC
J gene: TRBJ2-6
D gene: TRBD2
V gene: TRBV4-1
clone size: .

CDR3 protein: CSVVGGASGYTF
CDR3 DNA: TGCAGCGTTGTTGGGGGGGCTAGTGGCTACACCTTC
J gene: TRBJ1-2
D gene: .
V gene: TRBV29-1
clone size: .

CDR3 protein: CASSGDSGDSPLHF
CDR3 DNA: TGTGCCAGCAGCGGGGACAGTGGGGATTCACCCCTCCACTTT
J gene: TRBJ1-6
D gene: TRBD1
V gene: TRBV9
clone size: few

CDR3 protein: CASSPGQGSSNSPLHF
CDR3 DNA: TGTGCCAGCAGCCCCGGACAGGGTAGCAGTAATTCACCCCTCCACTTT
J gene: TRBJ1-6
D gene: TRBD1
V gene: TRBV5-4
clone size: few

CDR3 protein: CASSLSQGATDTQYF
CDR3 DNA: TGTGCCAGCAGCTTAAGCCAGGGGGCCACAGATACGCAGTATTTT
J gene: TRBJ2-3
D gene: TRBD1
V gene: TRBV7-9
clone size: .

CDR3 protein: CASSSRAERGETQYF
CDR3 DNA: TGTGCCAGTAGCTCCCGGGCAGAGAGAGGGGAGACCCAGTACTTC
J gene: TRBJ2-5
D gene: .
V gene: TRBV19
clone size: .

CDR3 protein: CASSGRGQGGYEDEKLFF
CDR3 DNA: TGCGCCAGCAGTGGTAGGGGACAGGGGGGATATGAAGATGAAAAACTGTTTTTT
J gene: TRBJ1-4
D gene: TRBD1
V gene: TRBV10-1
clone size: .

CDR3 protein: CAIRGTDQPQHF
CDR3 DNA: TGTGCCATCAGGGGGACAGATCAGCCCCAGCATTTT
J gene: TRBJ1-5
D gene: TRBD1
V gene: TRBV10-3
clone size: once

CDR3 protein: CAISAGTGAQRNYGYTF
CDR3 DNA: TGTGCCATCAGTGCAGGGACAGGGGCCCAGAGGAACTATGGCTACACCTTC
J gene: TRBJ1-2
D gene: TRBD1
V gene: TRBV10-3
clone size: .

CDR3 protein: CASSVGQTSYEQYF
CDR3 DNA: TGTGCCAGCAGCGTGGGTCAGACTTCCTACGAGCAGTACTTC
J gene: TRBJ2-7
D gene: .
V gene: TRBV9
clone size: .

CDR3 protein: CASSPGQGLSYEQYF
CDR3 DNA: TGTGCCAGCTCACCGGGACAGGGCCTGTCCTACGAGCAGTACTTC
J gene: TRBJ2-7
D gene: TRBD1
V gene: TRBV18
clone size: .

CDR3 protein: CASSSSRDSRNQPQHF
CDR3 DNA: TGTGCCAGCAGCTCGTCCCGGGACAGTCGCAATCAGCCCCAGCATTTT
J gene: TRBJ1-5
D gene: TRBD1
V gene: TRBV5-6
clone size: .

CDR3 protein: CATSRDLGVETQYF
CDR3 DNA: TGTGCCACCAGCAGAGATTTAGGGGTCGAGACCCAGTACTTC
J gene: TRBJ2-5
D gene: .
V gene: TRBV15
clone size: .

CDR3 protein: CASSLVLRELFF
CDR3 DNA: TGTGCCAGCAGCTTAGTGTTGCGAGAACTGTTTTTT
J gene: TRBJ1-4
D gene: .
V gene: TRBV7-9
clone size: .

CDR3 protein: CASSSYTRAGELFF
CDR3 DNA: TGTGCCAGCAGCTCTTACACTAGGGCCGGGGAGCTGTTTTTT
J gene: TRBJ2-2
D gene: .
V gene: TRBV7-2
clone size: .

CDR3 protein: CASSQDYYSNQPQHF
CDR3 DNA: TGCGCCAGCAGCCAAGATTATTATAGCAATCAGCCCCAGCATTTT
J gene: TRBJ1-5
D gene: .
V gene: TRBV4-3
clone size: .

CDR3 protein: CASSGGGQGDYEQYF
CDR3 DNA: TGTGCCAGCAGTGGGGGGGGACAGGGAGACTACGAGCAGTACTTC
J gene: TRBJ2-7
D gene: TRBD1
V gene: TRBV28
clone size: .

CDR3 protein: CASARREQGNTIYF
CDR3 DNA: TGTGCCAGCGCAAGGAGGGAACAGGGAAACACCATATATTTT
J gene: TRBJ1-3
D gene: .
V gene: TRBV6-5
clone size: .

CDR3 protein: CASRAGTGVGETQYF
CDR3 DNA: TGCGCCAGCAGAGCCGGGACAGGGGTTGGAGAGACCCAGTACTTC
J gene: TRBJ2-5
D gene: TRBD1
V gene: TRBV5-1
clone size: .

CDR3 protein: CASRYRDSKNIQYF
CDR3 DNA: TGTGCCAGCAGATACCGGGACAGCAAAAACATTCAGTACTTC
J gene: TRBJ2-4
D gene: TRBD1
V gene: TRBV6-5
clone size: .

CDR3 protein: CASSLDDTFQTF
CDR3 DNA: TGCGCCAGCAGCTTGGACGACACCTTTCAAACCTTC
J gene: TRBJ1-2
D gene: .
V gene: TRBV5-1
clone size: .

CDR3 protein: CASSHPGHPSGANVLTF
CDR3 DNA: TGTGCCAGCAGCCATCCGGGACACCCCTCTGGGGCCAACGTCCTGACTTTC
J gene: TRBJ2-6
D gene: .
V gene: TRBV11-2
clone size: .

CDR3 protein: CASRKTGDQPQHF
CDR3 DNA: TGTGCCAGCAGAAAAACAGGGGATCAGCCCCAGCATTTT
J gene: TRBJ1-5
D gene: TRBD1
V gene: TRBV12-3/TRBV12-4
clone size: .